The rows below give T cell receptor beta chains drawn from one sample of a study of blood T cell repertoires in COVID-19. Some clones are missing from TCRdb's copy, which holds only in-frame ones; the method was immunoSEQ multiplex PCR. Counted here are roughly 200,000 clones, less than 85% occurring once; the ten biggest clones make up around an eighth. Sequenced material: peripheral blood. The source is a middle-aged man who had recovered from COVID-19. Each CDR3 is given with its conserved first and last residue.

J gene | V gene | CDR3 protein
TRBJ1-5 | TRBV27 | CASSFSSNQPQHF
TRBJ1-1 | TRBV5-5 | CASSIQGGRTEAFF
TRBJ1-4 | TRBV4-2 | CASSPLEQGAREKLFF
TRBJ2-7 | TRBV14 | CASSHEWTGTEQYF
TRBJ2-2 | TRBV9 | CASSVGNRGGNTGELFF
TRBJ1-6 | TRBV5-1 | CATSRDGGARSPLHF
TRBJ2-7 | TRBV13 | CASSLRGGGAANEQYF
TRBJ2-7 | TRBV5-1 | CAGRQNLTYEQYF
TRBJ2-2 | TRBV3-1/TRBV3-2 | CASSQDSFPGELFF
TRBJ2-2 | TRBV19 | CASNRDLNTGELFF
TRBJ2-1 | TRBV24-1 | CATSDSGLAGGYYNEQFF
TRBJ2-1 | TRBV7-9 | CASSATFEVRRNEQFF
TRBJ1-4 | TRBV6-1 | CASSDRDRARQKLFF
TRBJ1-4 | TRBV27 | CASSPWAGSMGAEKLFF
TRBJ2-3 | TRBV9 | CASSATSGGDTQYF
TRBJ1-4 | TRBV15 | CATVQGRSNEKLFF
TRBJ1-2 | TRBV10-3 | CAISESGHQPRNYGYTF
TRBJ2-1 | TRBV9 | CASSVRTSGANEQFF
TRBJ1-5 | TRBV24-1 | CATSDPGEGNQPQHF
TRBJ1-1 | TRBV27 | CASSFDMNTEAFF
TRBJ1-2 | TRBV29-1 | CSVAQDRSNNYGHTF
TRBJ1-3 | TRBV6-5 | CASMLTGFFGNTIYF
TRBJ2-7 | TRBV28 | CASSSGTSGMYYEQYF
TRBJ2-7 | TRBV15 | CATSGGLLGEQYF
TRBJ2-1 | TRBV7-3 | CASSLSPNNEQFF
TRBJ2-1 | TRBV5-5 | CASSFYGFRYNEQFF
TRBJ1-4 | TRBV19 | CASSMSRHNEKLFF